These 26 T cell receptor beta chains share one sample of origin, sequenced in a study of cytomegalovirus exposure and HLA in healthy donors. The study ran its PCR with 60 Vbeta and 13 Jbeta primers. Profiled with immunoSEQ multiplex PCR; TCRdb holds only in-frame clones, not every one. In total, the table holds 65,000 to 85,000 clones. Sequencing was performed on PBMCs. The receptor set was obtained from a woman aged 25-40 years in good health and CMV-seronegative.

The rearrangement links TRBV28 to TRBJ1-2, with D maybe TRBD1 (6 bases). Germline CDR1 reads MDHEN; CDR2 reads SYDVKM. CDR3 length equals 14 residues. V lost 6 bases and J lost 8, with 19 bases in between. The chain's CDR3 is CASSEPQDSSGYTF. As DNA, the CDR3 is TGTGCCAGCAGCGAACCCCAGGACAGTTCCGGCTACACCTTC.

The chain combines TRBV5-1 with TRBJ1-2; D is undetermined. This CDR3 spans 15 amino acids. Germline V gene lookup returns CDR1 SGHRS and CDR2 YFSETQ. The germline V and J ends were trimmed by 1 base and 5 bases, with 15 bases remaining between them. The CDR3 spells CASSLSGETLYGYTF. The CDR3 DNA is TGCGCCAGCAGCTTGTCTGGGGAGACCCTATATGGCTACACCTTC.

The chain is built from TRBV28 and TRBJ2-7; 7 bases line up with TRBD1. The CDR3 is made up of 14 amino acids. V was clipped by 10 bases and J by 3 bases; unmatched bases: 12. Germline V CDR1 and CDR2: MDHEN, SYDVKM. DNA for the CDR3: TGTGCCACCGTTCACTCTGGACAGGTCTACGAGCAGTACTTC. Translating it yields CATVHSGQVYEQYF.

The chain employs TRBV7-2 and TRBJ1-5, with D unclear. V lost 3 bases, J lost 7 bases, and 13 bases lay in between. This CDR3 is 14 amino acids long. Germline loops: CDR1 SGHTA, CDR2 FQGNSA. Written as DNA, the CDR3 is TGTGCCAGCAGCTTTATAGAAACGGGACAGCCCCAGCATTTT. It specifies CASSFIETGQPQHF.

This chain's CDR3 is CASSLYPGGIYEQYF. The CDR3 DNA reads TGTGCCAGCAGTTTATATCCGGGAGGGATCTACGAGCAGTACTTC. V and J are TRBV27 and TRBJ2-7, with 8 bases that match TRBD2. Germline loops: CDR1 MNHEY, CDR2 SMNVEV (reference sequence). CDR3 length: 15 residues. The junction had 5 bases not matched to a gene; V was cut back by 1 base and J by 3 bases.

The V call is TRBV29-1, the J call TRBJ2-1; D not resolved. This CDR3 has 13 amino acids. Germline CDR1 is SQVTM and CDR2 is ANQGSEA. Trimming stripped 2 bases from V and 2 bases from J, with 7 bases between. The CDR3 DNA reads as TGCAGCGTTGAATGGAGTACCTACAATGAGCAGTTCTTC. Encoded protein: CSVEWSTYNEQFF.

The V and J genes are TRBV7-2 and TRBJ2-7; unclear D gene. The V gene lost 1 base and the J gene lost 1 base, with 5 bases spanning the gap. Germline V gene lookup returns CDR1 SGHTA and CDR2 FQGNSA. The CDR3 contains 13 residues. The CDR3 loop is CASSLEYSYEQYF. The CDR3 DNA follows: TGTGCCAGCAGCTTAGAATATTCCTACGAGCAGTACTTC.

This CDR3 reads CASRDRDTGELFF. The CDR3 region has the DNA TGTGCCAGCCGGGACAGAGACACCGGGGAGCTGTTTTTT. This chain connects TRBV7-3 to TRBJ2-2, with 7 bases matching TRBD1. V lost 8 bases, J lost 3 bases, and 3 bases stayed unmatched. CDR3 length: 13 amino acids. Germline V gene lookup returns CDR1 SGHTA and CDR2 FQGTGA. The whole variable domain, remainder taken from reference TRBV7-3 and TRBJ2-2, is GAGVSQTPSNKVTEKGKYVELRCDPISGHTALYWYRQSLGQGPEFLIYFQGTGAADDSGLPNDRFFAVRPEGSVSTLKIQRTERGDSAVYLCASRDRDTGELFFGEGSRLTVL.

The chain couples TRBV29-1 to TRBJ2-7; 7 positions match TRBD1. V shed 4 bases and J 5 bases; nucleotides not matched to a gene: 8. This CDR3 comprises 13 residues. The germline CDR1 and CDR2 sequences are SQVTM and ANQGSEA. The CDR3 is CSVVADRAHEQYF. The CDR3 bases are TGCAGCGTTGTGGCCGACAGGGCCCACGAGCAGTACTTC.

This chain joins TRBV5-6 and TRBJ2-5, with D possibly TRBD1 on 7 matching bases. The CDR3 length is 15 residues. Germline assignment: CDR1 SGHDT and CDR2 YYEEEE. V lost 2 bases and J lost 5, with 16 bases in between. CDR3 loop: CASSFARGVGETQYF. CDR3 sequence (DNA): TGTGCCAGCAGCTTCGCCAGGGGGGTAGGGGAGACCCAGTACTTC.

The chain uses TRBV7-2 and TRBJ2-3, with 7 bases identical to TRBD2. The CDR3 length is 15 residues. Germline values: CDR1 SGHTA, CDR2 FQGNSA. Trimming took 5 bases from V and 3 from J; bases not matched to a gene: 8. The CDR3 DNA follows: TGTGCCAGCAGCCCCCAAACGGGGGGTACAGATACGCAGTATTTT. This codes for CASSPQTGGTDTQYF.

The chain links TRBV10-3 to TRBJ2-5; 7 bases fit TRBD1. Germline-derived CDR1 and CDR2 are ENHRY and SYGVKD. Germline trimming cut 6 bases from V and 4 bases from J; bases unmatched to any gene: 8. This CDR3 contains 14 residues. CDR3 DNA sequence: TGTGCCATCAGCGATCGACAGGGTACAGAGACCCAGTACTTC. It codes for CAISDRQGTETQYF.

The chain has TRBV4-3 and TRBJ1-5, with 8 bases identical to TRBD1. The CDR3 has 16 residues. CDR1 and CDR2 (germline): LGHNA, YSLEER. V lost 1 base and J lost 8; bases outside the gene matches: 10. This CDR3 reads CASSQGLGQGAKPQHF. CDR3 sequence (DNA): TGCGCCAGCAGCCAAGGGTTAGGGCAGGGGGCCAAGCCCCAGCATTTT.

The V call is TRBV15, the J call TRBJ2-7; 7 positions agree with TRBD2. The junction had 6 bases not matched to a gene; V was cut back by 2 bases and J by 2 bases. Germline V gene sequence: CDR1 LNHNV, CDR2 YYDKDF (reference sequence). This CDR3 region has 15 residues. CDR3 loop: CATSRRGENTYEQYF. The CDR3 DNA is TGTGCCACCAGCAGACGGGGGGAAAACACCTACGAGCAGTACTTC.

The chain combines TRBV2 with TRBJ2-7, with TRBD2 matching 7 bases. V was pared by 4 bases and J by 0 bases, with 3 bases of the junction left unmatched. There are 14 residues in the CDR3. The V gene's germline CDR1 is SNHLY and CDR2 FYNNEI. CDR3 sequence: CASSVGGDSYEQYF. CDR3 in DNA: TGTGCCAGCAGTGTGGGAGGGGACTCCTACGAGCAGTACTTC.

The chain joins TRBV6-1 to TRBJ1-1; 7 bases map to TRBD1. CDR1 MNHNS and CDR2 SASEGT come from the germline V gene. The CDR3 is 13 residues long. J lost 10 bases, V lost 6 bases, and 11 bases had no gene match. CDR3 in amino acids: CASRETGVGGAFF. The CDR3 DNA follows: TGTGCCAGCAGGGAAACAGGGGTCGGGGGAGCTTTCTTT.

The rearrangement links TRBV27 to TRBJ2-5; TRBD1 might be the D (6 bases). The germline V gene encodes CDR1 MNHEY and CDR2 SMNVEV (reference sequence). V lost 6 bases to trimming and J lost 5 bases, with 16 bases between them. This CDR3 has 14 amino acids. This chain's CDR3 is CASRSTGGRETQYF. The CDR3 region has the DNA TGTGCCAGCAGATCGACAGGAGGCAGGGAGACCCAGTACTTC.

This chain connects TRBV30 to TRBJ2-6; perhaps TRBD1 as D (6 bases). The CDR3 runs 16 residues. V dropped 8 bases and J dropped 2 bases, with 19 bases sitting between them. Looked up from germline, CDR1 is GTSNPN and CDR2 is SVGIG (reference sequence). In DNA form, the CDR3 reads TGTGCCCTACCCGACAGGATCAGTACTGGGGCCAACGTCCTGACTTTC. It yields the protein CALPDRISTGANVLTF.

The chain carries TRBV6-1 and TRBJ2-5; the match to TRBD2 covers 7 bases. The CDR3 has 12 residues. After removal of 11 bases from V and 7 bases from J, the junction contained 10 bases not matched to a gene. From germline, CDR1 is MNHNS and CDR2 SASEGT. This CDR3 is CAGRADYGTQYF. The CDR3 DNA reads TGTGCCGGGAGGGCGGACTACGGGACCCAGTACTTC.

The chain joins TRBV27 to TRBJ1-2, with 10 bases aligning to TRBD1. After removal of 6 bases from V and 4 bases from J, the junction contained 5 bases not matched to a gene. The germline V gene has CDR1 MNHEY and CDR2 SMNVEV (reference sequence). The CDR3 is 14 residues long. CDR3 loop: CASSEGTGVYGYTF. The CDR3 DNA reads as TGTGCCAGCAGCGAAGGGACAGGGGTCTATGGCTACACCTTC.

The chain employs TRBV28 and TRBJ1-5; a weak D match, TRBD1 (6 bases). Germline loops: CDR1 MDHEN, CDR2 SYDVKM. V was cut by 8 bases and J by 1 base, with 12 bases left in between. This CDR3 is built from 14 residues. The CDR3 sequence: CASRRGLSNQPQHF. As DNA, the CDR3 is TGTGCCAGCCGCAGGGGATTGAGCAATCAGCCCCAGCATTTT.

The chain combines TRBV29-1 with TRBJ2-5; D may be TRBD1 (5 bases). The CDR3 contains 12 residues. Trimming left V 0 bases short and J 4 bases short, with 6 bases between. Per the germline V gene, CDR1 is SQVTM and CDR2 is ANQGSEA. DNA of the CDR3: TGCAGCGTTGAAGAGGGGCTAGAGACCCAGTACTTC. As protein: CSVEEGLETQYF.

The chain links TRBV18 to TRBJ1-1; TRBD1 matches at 9 bases. V lost 6 bases, J lost 1 base, and 6 bases stayed unmatched. This CDR3 comprises 15 residues. Germline V gives CDR1 KGHSH, CDR2 LQKENI. CDR3 protein: CASSEGQGRNTEAFF. The DNA for the CDR3 is TGTGCCAGCTCCGAAGGACAGGGGCGGAACACTGAAGCTTTCTTT.

The chain links TRBV7-6 to TRBJ2-2, with 15 positions matching TRBD2. V gave up 4 bases and J gave up 3 bases; unmatched junction bases: 9. The CDR3 runs 19 residues. Germline V lookup: CDR1 SGHVS, CDR2 FNYEAQ. In DNA, the CDR3 is TGTGCCAGCAGCTCACGCCCCGGGACTAGCGGGGGGCACACCGGGGAGCTGTTTTTT. Its translation is CASSSRPGTSGGHTGELFF.

The chain is built from TRBV27 and TRBJ2-4; D is uncertain. Trimming pared 6 bases from V and 6 bases from J, leaving 15 bases between. Germline CDR1 MNHEY, CDR2 SMNVEV (reference sequence). This CDR3 has 14 residues. Here the CDR3 reads CASSPSGYLNIQYF. The CDR3, as DNA: TGTGCCAGCAGCCCTTCCGGTTACCTAAACATTCAGTACTTC.

This sequence joins TRBV20-1 and TRBJ1-1, with 7 bases aligning to TRBD1. After removal of 1 base from V and 10 bases from J, the junction contained 0 bases not matched to a gene. Germline CDR1 DFQATT, CDR2 SNEGSKA (reference sequence). CDR3 size: 10 residues. This chain's CDR3 is CSARAGGAFF. The CDR3 nucleotides read TGCAGTGCTAGAGCAGGGGGAGCTTTCTTT.